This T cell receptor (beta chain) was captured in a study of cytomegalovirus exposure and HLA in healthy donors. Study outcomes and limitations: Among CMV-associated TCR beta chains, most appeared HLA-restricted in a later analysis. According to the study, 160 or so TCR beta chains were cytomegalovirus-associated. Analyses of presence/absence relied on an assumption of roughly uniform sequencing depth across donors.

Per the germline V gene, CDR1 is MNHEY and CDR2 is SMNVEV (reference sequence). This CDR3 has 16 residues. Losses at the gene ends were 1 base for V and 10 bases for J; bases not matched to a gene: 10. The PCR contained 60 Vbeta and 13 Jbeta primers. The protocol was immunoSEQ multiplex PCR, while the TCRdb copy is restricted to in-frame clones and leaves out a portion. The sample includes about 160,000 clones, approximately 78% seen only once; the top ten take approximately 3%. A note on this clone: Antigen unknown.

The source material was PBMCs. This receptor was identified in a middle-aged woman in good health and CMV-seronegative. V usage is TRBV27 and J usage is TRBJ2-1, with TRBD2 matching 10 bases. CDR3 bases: TGTGCCAGCAGTTTATGGTTCAGCGGGGGGGCAGGCGAGCAGTTCTTC. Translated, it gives CASSLWFSGGAGEQFF.